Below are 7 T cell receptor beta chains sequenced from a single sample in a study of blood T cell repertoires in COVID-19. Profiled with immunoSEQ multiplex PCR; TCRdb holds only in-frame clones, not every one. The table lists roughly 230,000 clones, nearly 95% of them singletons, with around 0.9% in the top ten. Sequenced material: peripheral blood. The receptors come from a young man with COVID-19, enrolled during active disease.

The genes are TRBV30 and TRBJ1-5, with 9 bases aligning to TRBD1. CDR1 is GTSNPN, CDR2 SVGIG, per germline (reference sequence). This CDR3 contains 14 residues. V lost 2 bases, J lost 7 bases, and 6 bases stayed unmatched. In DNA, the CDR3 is TGTGCCTGGAGTACCGGGACAGGGAAGCAGCCCCAGCATTTT. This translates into CAWSTGTGKQPQHF.

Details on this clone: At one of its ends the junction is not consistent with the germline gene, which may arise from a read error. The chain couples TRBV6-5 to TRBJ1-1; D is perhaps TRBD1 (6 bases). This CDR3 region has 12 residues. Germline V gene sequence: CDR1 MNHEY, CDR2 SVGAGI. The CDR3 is CASSPRDTEAFF. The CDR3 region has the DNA TGTGCCAGCAGTCCCCGGGACACCGAAGCTTTCTTT.

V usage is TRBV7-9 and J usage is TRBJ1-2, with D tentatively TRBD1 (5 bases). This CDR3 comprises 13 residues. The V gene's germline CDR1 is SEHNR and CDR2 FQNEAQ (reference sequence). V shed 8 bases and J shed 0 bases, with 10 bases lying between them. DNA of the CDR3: TGTGCCAGCCGACAGCTCACTAACTATGGCTACACCTTC. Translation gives CASRQLTNYGYTF.

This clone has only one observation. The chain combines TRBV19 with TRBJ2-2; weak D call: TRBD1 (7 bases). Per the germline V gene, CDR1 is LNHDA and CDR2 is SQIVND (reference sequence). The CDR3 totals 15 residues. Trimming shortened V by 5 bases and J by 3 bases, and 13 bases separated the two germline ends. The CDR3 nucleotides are TGTGCCAGTAGTCTCCAGGGGGGCGACACCGGGGAGCTGTTTTTT. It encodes CASSLQGGDTGELFF.

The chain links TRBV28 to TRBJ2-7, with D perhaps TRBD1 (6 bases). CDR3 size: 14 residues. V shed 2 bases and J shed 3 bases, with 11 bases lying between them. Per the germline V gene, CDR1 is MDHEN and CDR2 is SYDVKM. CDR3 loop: CASSLVADSYEQYF. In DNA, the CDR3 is TGTGCCAGCAGTTTAGTTGCGGACAGCTACGAGCAGTACTTC.

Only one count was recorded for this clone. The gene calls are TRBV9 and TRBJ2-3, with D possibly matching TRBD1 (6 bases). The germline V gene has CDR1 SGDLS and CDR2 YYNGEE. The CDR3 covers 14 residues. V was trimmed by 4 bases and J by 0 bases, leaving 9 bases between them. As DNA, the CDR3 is TGTGCCAGCAGCCCAGGGGAAAGCACAGATACGCAGTATTTT. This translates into CASSPGESTDTQYF.

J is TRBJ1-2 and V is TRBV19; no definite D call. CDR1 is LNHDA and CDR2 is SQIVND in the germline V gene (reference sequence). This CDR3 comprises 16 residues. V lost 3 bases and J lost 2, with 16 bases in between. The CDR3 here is CASSIGGGWINYGYTF. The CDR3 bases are TGTGCCAGTAGTATTGGTGGCGGCTGGATAAACTATGGCTACACCTTC.